This T cell receptor (beta chain) was sequenced during a study of T cells expressing NK-cell markers. Study background: The authors derived TCR beta repertoires from sorted CD3+CD56+NKG2C+, CD3+CD56+NKG2C- and CD3+CD56-NKG2C+ T cells. Among the eight sequenced donors, seven tested HCMV-seropositive and one tested seronegative. Whole-study findings and limits: The study left the HCMV specificity of expanded NKG2C+ T cell clones unresolved.

As regards this clonotype: The antigen is undetermined.

Germline V gives CDR1 LGHDT, CDR2 YNNKEL (reference sequence). The length of the CDR3 is 13 residues. Template switching by 5'RACE with UMIs generated the TCR beta cDNA. TCRdb re-called the 5' RACE reads; every CDR3 protein appears as one record, without DNA. The sample features about 390,000 distinct CDR3 sequences, with approximately 11% in its top ten. V gene TRBV3-1 combines with J gene TRBJ2-7; without DNA, the TCRdb call of TRBD1 cannot be checked. Sequenced sample: blood T cells: a sorted CD56 or NKG2C T cell subset, CD4+ or CD8+ T cells, or bulk PBMC T cells (not recorded which). The receptor comes from a woman aged 50 to 60 in good health. This CDR3 reads CASSQDPRQGEYF.